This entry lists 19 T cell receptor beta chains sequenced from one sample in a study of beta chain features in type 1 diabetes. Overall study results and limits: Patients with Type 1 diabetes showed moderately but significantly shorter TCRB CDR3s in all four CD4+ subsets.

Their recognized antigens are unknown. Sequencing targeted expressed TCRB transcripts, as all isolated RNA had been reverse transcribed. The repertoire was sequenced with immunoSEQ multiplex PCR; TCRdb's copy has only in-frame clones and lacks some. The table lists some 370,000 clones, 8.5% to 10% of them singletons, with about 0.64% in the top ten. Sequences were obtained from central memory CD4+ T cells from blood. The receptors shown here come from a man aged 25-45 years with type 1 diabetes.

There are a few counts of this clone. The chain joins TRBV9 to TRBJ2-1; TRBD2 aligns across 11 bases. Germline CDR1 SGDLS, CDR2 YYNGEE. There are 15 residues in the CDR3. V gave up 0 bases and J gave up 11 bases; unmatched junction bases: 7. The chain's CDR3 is CASSVAGVAGGKQFF. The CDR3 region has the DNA TGTGCCAGCAGCGTAGCGGGGGTAGCGGGAGGGAAGCAGTTCTTC.

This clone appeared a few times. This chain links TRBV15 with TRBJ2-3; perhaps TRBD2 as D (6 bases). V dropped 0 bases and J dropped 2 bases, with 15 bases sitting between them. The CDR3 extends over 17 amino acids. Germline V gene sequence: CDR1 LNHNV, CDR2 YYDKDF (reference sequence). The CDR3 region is CATSRDWGAGLTDTQYF. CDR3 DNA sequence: TGTGCCACCAGCAGAGATTGGGGAGCGGGCCTCACAGATACGCAGTATTTT.

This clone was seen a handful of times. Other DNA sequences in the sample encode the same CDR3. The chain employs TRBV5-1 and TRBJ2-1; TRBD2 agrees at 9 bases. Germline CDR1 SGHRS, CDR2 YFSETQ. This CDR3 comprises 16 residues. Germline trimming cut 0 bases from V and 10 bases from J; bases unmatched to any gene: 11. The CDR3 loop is CASSLVAGGPVDEQFF. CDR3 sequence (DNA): TGCGCCAGCAGCTTGGTTGCGGGAGGGCCAGTGGACGAGCAGTTCTTC. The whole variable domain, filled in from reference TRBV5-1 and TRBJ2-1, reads KAGVTQTPRYLIKTRGQQVTLSCSPISGHRSVSWYQQTPGQGLQFLFEYFSETQRNKGNFPGRFSGRQFSNSRSEMNVSTLELGDSALYLCASSLVAGGPVDEQFFGPGTRLTVL.

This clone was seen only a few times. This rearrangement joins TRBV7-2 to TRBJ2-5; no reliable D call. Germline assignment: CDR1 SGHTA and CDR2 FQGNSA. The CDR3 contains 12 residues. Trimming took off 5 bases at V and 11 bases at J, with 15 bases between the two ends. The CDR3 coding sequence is TGTGCCAGCAGCCTGGCCTACTCACAGCAGTACTTC. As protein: CASSLAYSQQYF.

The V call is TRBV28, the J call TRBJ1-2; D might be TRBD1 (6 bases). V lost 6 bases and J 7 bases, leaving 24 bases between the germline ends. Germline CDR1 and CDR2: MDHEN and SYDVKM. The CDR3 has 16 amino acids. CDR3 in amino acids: CASRRPGDVVGAGYTF. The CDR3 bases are TGTGCCAGCAGACGTCCCGGGGACGTCGTGGGGGCTGGCTACACCTTC.

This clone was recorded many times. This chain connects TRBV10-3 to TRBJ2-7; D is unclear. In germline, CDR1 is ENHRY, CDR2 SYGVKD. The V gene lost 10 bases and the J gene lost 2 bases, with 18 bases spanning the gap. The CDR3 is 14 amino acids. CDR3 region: CASHPGSRTYEQYF. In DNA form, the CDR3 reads TGTGCCAGCCACCCGGGTTCCAGGACCTACGAGCAGTACTTC.

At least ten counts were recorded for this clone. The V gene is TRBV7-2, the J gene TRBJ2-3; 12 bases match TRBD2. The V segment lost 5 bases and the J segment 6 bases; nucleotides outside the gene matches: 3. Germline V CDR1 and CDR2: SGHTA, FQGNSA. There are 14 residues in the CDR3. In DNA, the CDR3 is TGTGCCAGCAGCGCGACTAGCGGGAGCGATACGCAGTATTTT. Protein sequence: CASSATSGSDTQYF.

The CDR3 DNA reads TGTGCCAGCAGTTCCCTAATAGACAATGAGCAGTTCTTC. It is translated as CASSSLIDNEQFF. This chain links TRBV27 with TRBJ2-1; D is unclear. This CDR3 is built from 13 residues. The germline CDR1 and CDR2 sequences are MNHEY and SMNVEV (reference sequence). V lost 4 bases and J lost 5, with 9 bases in between.

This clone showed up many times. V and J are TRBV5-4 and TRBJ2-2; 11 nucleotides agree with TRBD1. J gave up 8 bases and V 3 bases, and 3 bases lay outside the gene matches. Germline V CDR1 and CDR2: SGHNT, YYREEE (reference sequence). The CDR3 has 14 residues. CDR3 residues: CASSSDRGQGELFF. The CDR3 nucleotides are TGTGCCAGCAGCTCGGACAGGGGGCAGGGGGAGCTGTTTTTT.

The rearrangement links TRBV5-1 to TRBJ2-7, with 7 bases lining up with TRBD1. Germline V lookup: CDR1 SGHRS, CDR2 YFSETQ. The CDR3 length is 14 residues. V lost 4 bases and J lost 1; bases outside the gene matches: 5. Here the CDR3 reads CASSPDRNSYEQYF. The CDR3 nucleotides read TGCGCCAGCAGCCCGGACAGGAATTCCTACGAGCAGTACTTC.

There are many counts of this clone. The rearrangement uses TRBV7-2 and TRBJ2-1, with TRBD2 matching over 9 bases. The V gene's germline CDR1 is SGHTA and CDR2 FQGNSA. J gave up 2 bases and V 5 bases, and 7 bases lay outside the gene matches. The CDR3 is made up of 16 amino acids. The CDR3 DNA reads TGTGCCAGCAGCCCTCGGTCTAGCGGGACCTACAATGAGCAGTTCTTC. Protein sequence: CASSPRSSGTYNEQFF.

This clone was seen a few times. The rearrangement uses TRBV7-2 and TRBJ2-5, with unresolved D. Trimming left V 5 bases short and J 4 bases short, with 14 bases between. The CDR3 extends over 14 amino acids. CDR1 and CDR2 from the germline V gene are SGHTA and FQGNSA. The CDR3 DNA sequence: TGTGCCAGCAGCCCGTGGCGAGAAGGAGAGACCCAGTACTTC. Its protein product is CASSPWREGETQYF.

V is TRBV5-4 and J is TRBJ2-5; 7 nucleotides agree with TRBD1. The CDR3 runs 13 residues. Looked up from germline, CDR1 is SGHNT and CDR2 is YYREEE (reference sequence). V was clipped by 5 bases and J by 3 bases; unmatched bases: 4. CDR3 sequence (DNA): TGTGCCAGCAGGAAGGGACAGAAAGAGACCCAGTACTTC. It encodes CASRKGQKETQYF.

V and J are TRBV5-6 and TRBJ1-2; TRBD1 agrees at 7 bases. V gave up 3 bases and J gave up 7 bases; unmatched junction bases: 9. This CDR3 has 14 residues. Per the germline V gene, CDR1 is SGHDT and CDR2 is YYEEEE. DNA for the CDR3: TGTGCCAGCAGCTCCGGGACAGAGGTAGTTGGCTACACCTTC. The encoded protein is CASSSGTEVVGYTF.

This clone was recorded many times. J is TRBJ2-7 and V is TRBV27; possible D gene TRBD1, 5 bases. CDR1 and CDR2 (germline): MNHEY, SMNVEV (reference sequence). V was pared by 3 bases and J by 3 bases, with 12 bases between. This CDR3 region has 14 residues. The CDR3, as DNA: TGTGCCAGCAGTTTCTCAGGGAAGGGCTACGAGCAGTACTTC. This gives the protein CASSFSGKGYEQYF.

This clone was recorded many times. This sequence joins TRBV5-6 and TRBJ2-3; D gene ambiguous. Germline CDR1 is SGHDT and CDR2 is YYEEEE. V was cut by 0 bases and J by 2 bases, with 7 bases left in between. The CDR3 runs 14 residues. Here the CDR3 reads CASSLGITTDTQYF. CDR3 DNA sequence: TGTGCCAGCAGCTTGGGGATAACCACAGATACGCAGTATTTT.

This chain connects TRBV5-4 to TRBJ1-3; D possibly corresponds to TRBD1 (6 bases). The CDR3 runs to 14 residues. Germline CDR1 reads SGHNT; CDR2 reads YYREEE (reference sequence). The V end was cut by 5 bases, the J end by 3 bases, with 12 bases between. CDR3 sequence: CASSTDRDGNTIYF. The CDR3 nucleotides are TGTGCCAGCAGTACGGACAGAGATGGAAACACCATATATTTT.

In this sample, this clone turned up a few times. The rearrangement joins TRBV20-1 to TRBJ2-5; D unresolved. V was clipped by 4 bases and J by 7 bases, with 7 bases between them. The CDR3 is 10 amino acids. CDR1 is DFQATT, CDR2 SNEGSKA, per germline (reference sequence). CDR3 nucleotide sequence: TGCAGTGCTATACATAGGACCCAGTACTTC. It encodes CSAIHRTQYF.

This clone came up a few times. CDR3 in amino acids: CASSTSHGAHYGYTF. The CDR3 coding sequence is TGTGCCAGTAGTACTTCACACGGGGCACACTATGGCTACACCTTC. This chain links TRBV19 with TRBJ1-2; tentatively, D is TRBD1 (5 bases). V was cut by 4 bases and J by 3 bases, with 15 bases left in between. CDR1 LNHDA and CDR2 SQIVND come from the germline V gene (reference sequence). The CDR3 contains 15 residues.